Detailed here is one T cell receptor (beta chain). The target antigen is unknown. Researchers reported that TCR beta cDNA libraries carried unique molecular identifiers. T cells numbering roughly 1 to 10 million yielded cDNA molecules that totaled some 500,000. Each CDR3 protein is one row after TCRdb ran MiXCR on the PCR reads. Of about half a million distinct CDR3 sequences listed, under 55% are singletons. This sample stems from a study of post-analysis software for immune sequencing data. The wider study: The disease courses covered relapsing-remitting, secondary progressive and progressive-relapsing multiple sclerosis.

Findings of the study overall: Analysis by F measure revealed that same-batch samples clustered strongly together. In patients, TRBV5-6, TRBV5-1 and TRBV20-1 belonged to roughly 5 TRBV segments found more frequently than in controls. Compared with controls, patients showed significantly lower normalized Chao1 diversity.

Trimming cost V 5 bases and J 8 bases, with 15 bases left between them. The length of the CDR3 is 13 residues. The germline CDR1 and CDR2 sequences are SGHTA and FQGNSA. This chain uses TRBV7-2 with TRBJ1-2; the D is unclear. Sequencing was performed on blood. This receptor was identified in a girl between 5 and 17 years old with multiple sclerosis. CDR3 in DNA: TGTGCCAGCAGCGTAGTATGGGTGGAAGGCTACACCTTC. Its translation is CASSVVWVEGYTF. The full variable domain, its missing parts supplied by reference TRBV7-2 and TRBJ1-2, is GAGVSQSPSNKVTEKGKDVELRCDPISGHTALYWYRQSLGQGLEFLIYFQGNSAPDKSGLPSDRFSAERTGGSVSTLTIQRTQQEDSAVYLCASSVVWVEGYTFGSGTRLTVV.